This passage covers 10 T cell receptor beta chains from one sample sequenced in a study of T cell repertoires in cytomegalovirus infection. TCRdb independently ran MiXCR on the reads; one entry per CDR3 protein. The sample contains just under 550,000 distinct CDR3 sequences, about a quarter of which appear only once. Input material: PBMCs. The receptor source for this set is a human donor in good health (CMV status not recorded). Some clones in this sample may be carry-over from other donors' samples.

The chain combines TRBV10-3 with TRBJ2-2; 7 nucleotides match TRBD2. The ends lost 5 bases at V and 5 bases at J; junction bases unmatched: 14. Per germline, CDR1 ENHRY and CDR2 SYGVKD. There are 17 residues in the CDR3. CDR3 DNA: TGTGCCATCAGTCTGTCACCGGGACCCGGGGGGACCGGGGAGCTGTTTTTT. Amino acid sequence: CAISLSPGPGGTGELFF.

The chain is built from TRBV18 and TRBJ2-2; D unresolved. Germline values: CDR1 KGHSH, CDR2 LQKENI. V was trimmed by 6 bases and J by 1 base, leaving 15 bases between them. The CDR3 totals 16 residues. The CDR3 DNA sequence: TGTGCCAGCTCCCCATTTGTGGAGCTGAACACCGGGGAGCTGTTTTTT. Translating gives CASSPFVELNTGELFF.

The chain has TRBV7-8 and TRBJ2-7; 7 bases are shared with TRBD1. The CDR3 is 20 amino acids. Germline CDR1 is SGHVS and CDR2 is FQNEAQ. V dropped 2 bases and J dropped 1; count of bases not matched to a gene: 20. The CDR3 loop is CASSLISVRIDRATSYEQYF. The DNA of the CDR3 is TGTGCCAGCAGCTTAATCTCCGTGAGAATCGACAGGGCGACTTCCTACGAGCAGTACTTC.

The chain recombines TRBV7-2 with TRBJ2-1; either TRBD1 or TRBD2 may supply D (5 bases each). The CDR3 contains 15 residues. CDR1 is SGHTA, CDR2 FQGNSA, per germline. The V end lost 5 bases, the J end lost 2 bases, and 13 bases lay between the germline ends. This chain's CDR3 is CASSQWGSTYNEQFF. For the CDR3, the DNA is TGTGCCAGCAGCCAATGGGGGTCCACCTACAATGAGCAGTTCTTC.

This sequence joins TRBV12-3 or TRBV12-4 and TRBJ2-7, with D unclear. Trimming stripped 5 bases from V and 2 bases from J, with 10 bases between. This CDR3 region has 13 residues. The CDR3 loop is CASSPTPPYEQYF. The CDR3 bases are TGTGCCAGCAGTCCGACACCCCCCTACGAGCAGTACTTC.

The J gene is TRBJ1-4, the V gene TRBV19; D not resolved. V was trimmed by 7 bases and J by 7 bases, leaving 16 bases between them. CDR1 is LNHDA and CDR2 is SQIVND in the germline V gene (reference sequence). The CDR3 has 14 amino acids. The DNA of the CDR3 is TGTGCCAGTACCTCGTATTCGGGAGGTGAAAAACTGTTTTTT. It encodes CASTSYSGGEKLFF.

The rearrangement uses TRBV11-1 and TRBJ2-7, with D perhaps matching TRBD1 (6 bases). Germline V CDR1 and CDR2: SGHAT, FQDESV (reference sequence). This CDR3 comprises 14 residues. V was cut by 6 bases and J by 4 bases, with 16 bases left in between. The CDR3 loop reads CASSSQGSHYEQYF. The CDR3 DNA reads as TGTGCCAGCAGTTCACAGGGATCCCATTACGAGCAGTACTTC.

Many counts were recorded for this clonotype. The V gene is TRBV7-2, the J gene TRBJ1-1, with D perhaps matching TRBD1 (5 bases). V dropped 4 bases and J dropped 1 base, with 13 bases sitting between them. CDR1 is SGHTA, CDR2 FQGNSA, per germline. The CDR3 runs to 15 residues. Here the CDR3 reads CASSWGRNANTEAFF. The CDR3 DNA reads as TGTGCCAGCAGCTGGGGACGAAACGCGAACACTGAAGCTTTCTTT.

The gene calls are TRBV28 and TRBJ1-1; a possible D gene is TRBD1 (5 bases). The CDR3 is 15 residues long. With 2 bases removed from V and 4 bases from J, the gap between germline ends came to 14 bases. Looked up from germline, CDR1 is MDHEN and CDR2 is SYDVKM. CDR3 nucleotides: TGTGCCAGCAGTTTAGGGGGAAGCCGCGGCACTGAAGCTTTCTTT. Protein: CASSLGGSRGTEAFF. Combining the CDR3 with reference TRBV28 and TRBJ1-1 gives the whole variable domain DVKVTQSSRYLVKRTGEKVFLECVQDMDHENMFWYRQDPGLGLRLIYFSYDVKMKEKGDIPEGYSVSREKKERFSLILESASTNQTSMYLCASSLGGSRGTEAFFGQGTRLTVV.

The chain couples TRBV2 to TRBJ1-4; no clear D gene. V was cut by 1 base and J by 10 bases, with 7 bases left in between. The CDR3 is 12 residues long. Germline CDR1 SNHLY, CDR2 FYNNEI. The CDR3 reads CASSEGGRKLFF. The CDR3 DNA follows: TGTGCCAGCAGTGAAGGTGGGAGAAAACTGTTTTTT.